This entry is about one TCR beta chain. What antigen it recognizes has not been identified. A much larger clone lies a single base off, so this may be a read error. This sample was taken from a study of T-cell reconstitution after alpha-beta-depleted transplantation in children (dated by TCRdb to 2015 to 2016). Regarding the complete study: T-cell immune reconstitution after TCRalphabeta/CD19-depleted allogeneic hematopoietic cell transplantation in children was quantitatively tracked in the study by means of TCR repertoire profiling.

The protocol used for the library was PCR. Sequencing used an Illumina HiSeq 2500. TCR libraries were prepared with molecular barcoding, using unique molecular identifiers to normalize TCRbeta repertoire quantification. TCRdb passed the public sequencing reads through fastp at Q25 and MiXCR, retaining productive beta sequences. Merged by CDR3 protein, the rows form single entries marked with the most common genes and DNA. The sample yields 210,000 or so distinct CDR3 sequences; around 9.6% were counted once. About 6% of the sample is in the top ten clones. The germline V gene specifies MNHEY as CDR1 and SVGAGI as CDR2. Reading from cysteine to phenylalanine, the CDR3 counts 14 amino acids. Only CDR3 DNA remains: 42 bases, in frame from the first base.

Here the sequenced sample was PBMCs from the stem cell graft donor, taken from the stem cell graft. The receptor's source is a human donor who donated a stem cell graft to a child with acute lymphoblastic leukemia. This chain joins TRBV6-5 to TRBJ1-1; too little of a D gene remains to name it. CDR3 protein: CVSSYRHLNTEAFF. Read as DNA, the sequence is TGTGTCAGCAGTTATCGTCACCTGAACACTGAAGCTTTCTTT.